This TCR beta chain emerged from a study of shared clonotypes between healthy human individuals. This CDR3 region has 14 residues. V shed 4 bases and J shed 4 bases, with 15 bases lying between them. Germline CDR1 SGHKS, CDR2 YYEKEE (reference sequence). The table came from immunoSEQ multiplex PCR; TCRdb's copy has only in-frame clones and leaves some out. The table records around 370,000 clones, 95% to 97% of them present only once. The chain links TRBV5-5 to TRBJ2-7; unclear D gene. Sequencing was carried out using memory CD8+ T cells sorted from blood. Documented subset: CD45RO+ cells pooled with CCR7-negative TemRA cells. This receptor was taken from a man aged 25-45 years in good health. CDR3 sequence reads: CASSPSLVTYEQYF. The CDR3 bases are TGTGCCAGCAGCCCCTCGCTGGTGACGTACGAGCAGTACTTC.